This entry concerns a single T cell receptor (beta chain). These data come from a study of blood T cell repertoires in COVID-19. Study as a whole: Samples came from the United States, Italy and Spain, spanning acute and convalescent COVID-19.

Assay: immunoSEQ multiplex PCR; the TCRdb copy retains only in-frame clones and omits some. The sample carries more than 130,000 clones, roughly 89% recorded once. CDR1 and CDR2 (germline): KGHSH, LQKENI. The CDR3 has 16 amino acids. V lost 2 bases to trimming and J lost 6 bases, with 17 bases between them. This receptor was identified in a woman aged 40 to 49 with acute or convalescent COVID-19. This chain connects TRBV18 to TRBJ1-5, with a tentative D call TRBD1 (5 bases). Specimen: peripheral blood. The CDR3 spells CASSPRAGTGSQPQHF. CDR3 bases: TGTGCCAGCTCACCAAGGGCCGGGACTGGGAGTCAGCCCCAGCATTTT.